These 5 T cell receptor beta chains share one sample of origin, sequenced in a study of STAT5B mutations in CD4+ large granular lymphocyte leukemia. Using immunoSEQ multiplex PCR, the repertoire was profiled, and TCRdb retains in-frame clones only, with some absent. The repertoire holds around 31,000 clones, with approximately 74% as singletons. The specimen was CD4+ T cells from blood buffy coats. The receptor source for this set is a human donor in good health.

This clone appeared a single time. This sequence joins TRBV5-1 and TRBJ1-3, with D perhaps matching TRBD1 (5 bases). The CDR3 is 17 amino acids. Trimming pared 1 base from V and 4 bases from J, leaving 18 bases between. The V gene's germline CDR1 is SGHRS and CDR2 YFSETQ. DNA of the CDR3: TGCGCCAGCAGCTTGTACGGGACCCTAACCCGCGGAAACACCATATATTTT. It yields the protein CASSLYGTLTRGNTIYF.

This CDR3 reads CASSPPGQQTSYNSPLHF. CDR3 nucleotides: TGTGCCAGCAGTCCTCCGGGACAGCAAACCTCCTATAATTCACCCCTCCACTTT. V and J are TRBV28 and TRBJ1-6; 7 nucleotides line up with TRBD1. The CDR3 runs 18 residues. Germline V CDR1 and CDR2: MDHEN, SYDVKM. After removal of 5 bases from V and 0 bases from J, the junction contained 10 bases not matched to a gene.

This clone was detected a few times. The chain uses TRBV7-9 and TRBJ2-2; 9 nucleotides line up with TRBD1. CDR3 length: 16 amino acids. Germline V lookup: CDR1 SEHNR, CDR2 FQNEAQ (reference sequence). The trim removed 7 bases at V and 5 bases at J, leaving 11 bases unmatched. The CDR3 DNA follows: TGTGCCAGCAAACAAGGGGGACAGGGAGATACCGGGGAGCTGTTTTTT. Protein sequence: CASKQGGQGDTGELFF.

This chain links TRBV19 with TRBJ1-4; 9 nucleotides agree with TRBD1. Trimming took 3 bases from V and 6 from J; bases not matched to a gene: 14. Per the germline V gene, CDR1 is LNHDA and CDR2 is SQIVND (reference sequence). There are 18 residues in the CDR3. CDR3 amino acids: CASSIGLNTGGEDEKLFF. The CDR3 bases are TGTGCCAGTAGTATCGGGTTGAACACAGGGGGCGAAGATGAAAAACTGTTTTTT.

The chain combines TRBV30 with TRBJ1-3; D unresolved. Germline CDR1 reads GTSNPN; CDR2 reads SVGIG (reference sequence). The V end was cut by 1 base, the J end by 4 bases, with 5 bases between. The CDR3 runs 12 residues. The CDR3 is CAWSGSGNTIYF. The CDR3 DNA is TGTGCCTGGAGTGGGTCCGGAAACACCATATATTTT.